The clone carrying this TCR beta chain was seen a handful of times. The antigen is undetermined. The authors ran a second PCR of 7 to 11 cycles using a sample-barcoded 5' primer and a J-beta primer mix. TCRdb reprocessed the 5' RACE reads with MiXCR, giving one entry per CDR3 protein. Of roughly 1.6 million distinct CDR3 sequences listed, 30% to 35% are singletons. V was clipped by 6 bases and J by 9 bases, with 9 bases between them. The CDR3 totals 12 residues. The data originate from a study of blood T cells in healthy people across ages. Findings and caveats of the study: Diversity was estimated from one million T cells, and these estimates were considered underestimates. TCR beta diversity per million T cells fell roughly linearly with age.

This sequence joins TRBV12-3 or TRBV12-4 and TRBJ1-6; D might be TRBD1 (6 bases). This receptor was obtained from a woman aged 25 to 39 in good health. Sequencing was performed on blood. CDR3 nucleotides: TGTGCCAGCAGAACAGGGTCTTCACCCCTCCACTTT. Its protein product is CASRTGSSPLHF.